The clone carrying this T cell receptor (beta chain) was observed a handful of times. Germline V gives CDR1 SGHRS, CDR2 YFSETQ. The ends were cut back, 1 base at V and 0 bases at J, with 15 bases in the middle. The CDR3 runs to 17 residues. This sample stems from a study of human T cells and chemical hapten exposure. The overall study: Per-sample TCR yield variation was attributed mainly to small pooled library volume differences.

In the original analysis: Sequenced samples showed a median of around 93,000 TCRs each, with counts running from about 20,000 to 690,000. Each CDR3 protein gets one entry after TCRdb re-called the RACE reads with MiXCR. TCRdb's processing, not the authors' own work, is the source of the V and J calls. The table has 280,000 or so distinct CDR3 sequences, roughly 7.4% seen once. Specified time point: pre-sensitization, week 0. Documented treatment: therapeutic diphenylcyclopropenone sensitization with weekly scalp DPC. Sequenced material: whole blood, taken in connection with sensitization to the hapten diphenylcyclopropenone (DPC). The origin of this receptor is a man aged 18 to 30 with alopecia areata. Some clones in this sample may be carry-over from other donors' samples. V usage is TRBV5-1 and J usage is TRBJ2-3, with D perhaps matching TRBD1 (6 bases). The CDR3 sequence is CASSLSHRVGSTDTQYF. CDR3 sequence (DNA): TGCGCCAGCAGCTTGTCCCACAGGGTTGGTAGCACAGATACGCAGTATTTT.